This section outlines one TCR beta chain sequence together with its context. Its antigen remains unknown. Amplified TCR beta CDR3 regions came from RNA transcripts. TCR CDR3 underwent first-round RT-PCR with the HTBI primer set. MiXCR, run by TCRdb on the multiplex PCR reads, gives a single entry per CDR3 protein. The data contain fewer than 450,000 distinct CDR3 sequences, over 12% of them singletons. The data are from a study of T cells in Graves' hyperthyroidism and ophthalmopathy. The wider study: Peripheral blood samples were taken at initial diagnosis, prior to any treatment.

CDR1 is MNHEY and CDR2 is SMNVEV in the germline V gene (reference sequence). CDR3 size: 14 residues. V dropped 8 bases and J dropped 4 bases, with 18 bases sitting between them. Overall study results and limits: Most expanded thyroid clonotypes above 0.001 also appeared in blood. Model predictions of ophthalmopathy came a median 6.5 months before onset.

Fresh peripheral blood, roughly 10 ml, was the source of the PBMCs. The chain uses TRBV27 and TRBJ2-7, with D perhaps assigned TRBD1 or TRBD2 (5 bases each). The clonotype originates from a man in his fifties or sixties with Graves' ophthalmopathy. Sequenced sample: blood. The CDR3 loop reads CASSNPGAGYEQYF. CDR3 nucleotide sequence: TGTGCCAGCTCAAACCCCGGGGCTGGATACGAGCAGTACTTC.